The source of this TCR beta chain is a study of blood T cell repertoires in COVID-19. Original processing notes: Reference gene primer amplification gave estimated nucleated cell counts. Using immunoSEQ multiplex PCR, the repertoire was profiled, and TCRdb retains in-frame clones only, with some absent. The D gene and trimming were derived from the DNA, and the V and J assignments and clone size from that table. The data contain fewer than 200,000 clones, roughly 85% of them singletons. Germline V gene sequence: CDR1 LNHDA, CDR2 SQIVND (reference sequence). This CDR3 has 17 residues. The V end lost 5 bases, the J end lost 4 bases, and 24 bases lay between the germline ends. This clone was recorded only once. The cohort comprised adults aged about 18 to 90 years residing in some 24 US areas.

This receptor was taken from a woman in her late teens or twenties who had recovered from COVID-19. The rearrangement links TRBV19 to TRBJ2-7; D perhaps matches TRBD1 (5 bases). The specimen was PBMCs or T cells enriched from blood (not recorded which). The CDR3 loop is CASSPPDGRGSRYEQYF. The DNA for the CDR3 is TGTGCCAGTAGTCCGCCAGACGGAAGGGGCTCCCGATACGAGCAGTACTTC.